This T cell receptor (beta chain) originates from a study of CD8 T cells in ankylosing spondylitis. Notes on the study in general: Within matched ankylosing spondylitis synovial fluid, disease-linked clones were reportedly significantly enriched. Those disease-linked clones were CD8+; they were also relatively rare in peripheral blood.

Many counts were recorded for this clonotype. Its antigen is still unknown. Germline V gene sequence: CDR1 SGHRS, CDR2 YFSETQ. The CDR3 length is 15 residues. V was pared by 3 bases and J by 9 bases, with 5 bases of the junction left unmatched. Quantitative 5'-RACE with molecular barcodes generated TCR beta libraries. Each CDR3 protein gets one entry after TCRdb re-called the 5' RACE reads with MiXCR. The data contain fewer than 250,000 distinct CDR3 sequences, more than 9% of them singletons. The sample taken for sequencing was blood, either unsorted or a sorted T cell fraction (not recorded which). The chain is built from TRBV5-1 and TRBJ2-1, with TRBD2 identical over 14 bases. The receptor was derived from a male donor with ankylosing spondylitis or in good health (not recorded which). The CDR3 DNA follows: TGCGCCAGCAGCTCACGACTAGCGGGAGGGTCTGAGCAGTTCTTC. This codes for CASSSRLAGGSEQFF.